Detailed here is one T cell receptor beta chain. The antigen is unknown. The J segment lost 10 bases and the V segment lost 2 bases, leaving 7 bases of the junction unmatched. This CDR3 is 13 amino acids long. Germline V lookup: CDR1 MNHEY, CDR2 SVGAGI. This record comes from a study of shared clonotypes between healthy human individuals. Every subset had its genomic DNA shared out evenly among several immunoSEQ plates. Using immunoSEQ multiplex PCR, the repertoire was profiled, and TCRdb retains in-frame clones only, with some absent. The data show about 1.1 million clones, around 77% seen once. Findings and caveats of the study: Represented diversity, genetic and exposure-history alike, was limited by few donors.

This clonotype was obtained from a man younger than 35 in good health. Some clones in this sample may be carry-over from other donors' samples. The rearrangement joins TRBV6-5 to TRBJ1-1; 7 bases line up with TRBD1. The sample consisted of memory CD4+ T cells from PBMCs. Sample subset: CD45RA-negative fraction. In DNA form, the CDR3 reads TGTGCCAGCAGTTACGTCCAGGGGGTTGGAGCTTTCTTT. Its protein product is CASSYVQGVGAFF.